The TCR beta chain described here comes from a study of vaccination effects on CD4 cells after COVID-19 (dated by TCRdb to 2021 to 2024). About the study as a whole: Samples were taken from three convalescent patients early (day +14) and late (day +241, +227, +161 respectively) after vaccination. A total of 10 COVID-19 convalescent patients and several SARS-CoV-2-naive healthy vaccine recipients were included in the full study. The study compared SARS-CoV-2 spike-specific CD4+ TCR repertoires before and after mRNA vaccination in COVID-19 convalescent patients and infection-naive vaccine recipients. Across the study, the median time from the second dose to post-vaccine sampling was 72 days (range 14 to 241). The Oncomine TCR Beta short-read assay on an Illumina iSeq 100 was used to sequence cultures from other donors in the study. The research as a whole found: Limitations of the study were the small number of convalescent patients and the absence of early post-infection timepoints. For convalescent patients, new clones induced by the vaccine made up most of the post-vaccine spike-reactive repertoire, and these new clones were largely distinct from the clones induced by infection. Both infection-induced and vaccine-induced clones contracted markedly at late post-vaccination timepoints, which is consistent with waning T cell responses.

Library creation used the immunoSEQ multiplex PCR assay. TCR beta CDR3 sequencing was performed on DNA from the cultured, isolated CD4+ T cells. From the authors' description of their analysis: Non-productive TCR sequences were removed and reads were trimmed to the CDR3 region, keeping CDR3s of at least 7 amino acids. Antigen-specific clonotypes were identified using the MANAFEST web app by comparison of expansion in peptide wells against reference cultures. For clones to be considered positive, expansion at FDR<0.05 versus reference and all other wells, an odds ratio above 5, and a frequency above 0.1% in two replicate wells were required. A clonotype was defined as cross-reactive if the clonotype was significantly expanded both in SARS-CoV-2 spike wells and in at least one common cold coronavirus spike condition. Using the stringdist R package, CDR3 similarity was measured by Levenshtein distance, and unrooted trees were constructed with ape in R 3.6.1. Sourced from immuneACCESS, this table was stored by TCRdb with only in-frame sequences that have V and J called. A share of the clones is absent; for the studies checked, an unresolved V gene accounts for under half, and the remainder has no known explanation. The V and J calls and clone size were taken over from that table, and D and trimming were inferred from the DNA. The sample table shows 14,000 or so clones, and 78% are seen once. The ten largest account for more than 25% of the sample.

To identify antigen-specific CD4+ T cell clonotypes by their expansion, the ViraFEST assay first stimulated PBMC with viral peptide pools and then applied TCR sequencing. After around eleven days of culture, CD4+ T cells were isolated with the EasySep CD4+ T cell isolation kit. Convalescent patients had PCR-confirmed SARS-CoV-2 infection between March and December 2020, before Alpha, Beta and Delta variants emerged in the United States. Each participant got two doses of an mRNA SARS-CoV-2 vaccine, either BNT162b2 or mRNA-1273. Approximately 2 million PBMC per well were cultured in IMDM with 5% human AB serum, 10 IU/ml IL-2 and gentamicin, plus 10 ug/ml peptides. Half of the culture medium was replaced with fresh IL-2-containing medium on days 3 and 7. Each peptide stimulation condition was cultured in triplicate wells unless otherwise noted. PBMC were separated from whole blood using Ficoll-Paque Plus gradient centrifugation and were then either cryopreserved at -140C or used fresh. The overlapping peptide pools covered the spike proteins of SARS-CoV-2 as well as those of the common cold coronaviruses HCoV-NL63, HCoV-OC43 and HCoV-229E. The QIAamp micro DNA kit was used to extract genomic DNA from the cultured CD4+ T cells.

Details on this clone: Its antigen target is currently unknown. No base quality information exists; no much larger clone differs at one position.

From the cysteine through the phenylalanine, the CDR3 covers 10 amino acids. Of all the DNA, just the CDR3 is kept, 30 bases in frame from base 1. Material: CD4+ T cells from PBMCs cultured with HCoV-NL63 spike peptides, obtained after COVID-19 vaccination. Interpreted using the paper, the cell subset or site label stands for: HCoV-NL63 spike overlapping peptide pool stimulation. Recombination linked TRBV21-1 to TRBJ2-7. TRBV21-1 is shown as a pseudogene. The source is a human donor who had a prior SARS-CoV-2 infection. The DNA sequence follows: TGTGCCAGCAGCAGCTACGAGCAGTACTTC. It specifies CASSSYEQYF.